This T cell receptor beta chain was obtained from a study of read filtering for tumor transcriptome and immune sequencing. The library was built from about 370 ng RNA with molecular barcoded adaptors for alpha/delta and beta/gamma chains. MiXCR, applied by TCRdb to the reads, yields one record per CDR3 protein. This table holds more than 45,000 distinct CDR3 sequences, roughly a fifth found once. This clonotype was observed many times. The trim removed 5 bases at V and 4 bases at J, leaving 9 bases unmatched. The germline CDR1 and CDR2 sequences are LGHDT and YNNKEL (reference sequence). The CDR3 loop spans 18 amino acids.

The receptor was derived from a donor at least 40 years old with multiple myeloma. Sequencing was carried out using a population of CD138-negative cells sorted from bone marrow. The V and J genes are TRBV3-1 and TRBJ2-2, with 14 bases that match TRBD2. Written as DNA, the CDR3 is TGTGCCAGCAGCAGACGACTAGCGGGAGGGCGTAGCACCGGGGAGCTGTTTTTT. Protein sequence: CASSRRLAGGRSTGELFF.